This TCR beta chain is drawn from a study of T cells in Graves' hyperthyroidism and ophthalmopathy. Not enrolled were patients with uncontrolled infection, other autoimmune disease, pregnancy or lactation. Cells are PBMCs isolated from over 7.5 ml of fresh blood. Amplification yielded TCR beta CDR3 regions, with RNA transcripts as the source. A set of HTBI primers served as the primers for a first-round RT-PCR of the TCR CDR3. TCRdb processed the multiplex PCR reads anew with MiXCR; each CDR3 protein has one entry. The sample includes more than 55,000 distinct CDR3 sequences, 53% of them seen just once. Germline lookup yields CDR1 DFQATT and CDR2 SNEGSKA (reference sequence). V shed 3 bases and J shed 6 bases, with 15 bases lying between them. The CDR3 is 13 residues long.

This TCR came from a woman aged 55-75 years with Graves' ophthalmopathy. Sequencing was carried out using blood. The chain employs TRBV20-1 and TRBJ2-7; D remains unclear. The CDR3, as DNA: TGCAGTGCTAGCGGCTCGTTAAAGGGCGAGCAGTACTTC. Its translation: CSASGSLKGEQYF.